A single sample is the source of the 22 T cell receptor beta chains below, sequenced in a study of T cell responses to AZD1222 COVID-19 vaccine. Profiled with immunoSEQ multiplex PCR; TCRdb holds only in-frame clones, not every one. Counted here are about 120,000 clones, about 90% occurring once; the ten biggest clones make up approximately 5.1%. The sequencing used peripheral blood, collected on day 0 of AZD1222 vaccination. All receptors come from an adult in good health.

The CDR3: CASRPGGPDYGYTF. CDR3 DNA sequence: TGTGCCAGCAGGCCGGGGGGGCCCGACTATGGCTACACCTTC. The chain is built from TRBV6-5 and TRBJ1-2; the D gene is possibly TRBD1 (6 bases). The CDR3 has 14 residues. CDR1 and CDR2 from the germline V gene are MNHEY and SVGAGI. V lost 6 bases and J lost 3, with 14 bases in between.

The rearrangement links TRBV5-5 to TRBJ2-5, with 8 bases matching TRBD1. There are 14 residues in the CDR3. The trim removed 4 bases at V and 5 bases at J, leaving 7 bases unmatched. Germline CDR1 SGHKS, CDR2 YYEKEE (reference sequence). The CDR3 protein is CASSRQGILETQYF. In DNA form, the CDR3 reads TGTGCCAGCAGCCGACAGGGGATTTTGGAGACCCAGTACTTC. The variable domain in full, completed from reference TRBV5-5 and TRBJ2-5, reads DAGVTQSPTHLIKTRGQQVTLRCSPISGHKSVSWYQQVLGQGPQFIFQYYEKEERGRGNFPDRFSARQFPNYSSELNVNALLLGDSALYLCASSRQGILETQYFGPGTRLLVL.

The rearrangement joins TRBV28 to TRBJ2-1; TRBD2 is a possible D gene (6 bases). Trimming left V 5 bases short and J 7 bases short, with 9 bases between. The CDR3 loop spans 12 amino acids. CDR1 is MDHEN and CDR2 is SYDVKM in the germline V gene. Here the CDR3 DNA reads TGTGCCAGCAGTGTACTAGCAAATGAGCAGTTCTTC. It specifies CASSVLANEQFF.

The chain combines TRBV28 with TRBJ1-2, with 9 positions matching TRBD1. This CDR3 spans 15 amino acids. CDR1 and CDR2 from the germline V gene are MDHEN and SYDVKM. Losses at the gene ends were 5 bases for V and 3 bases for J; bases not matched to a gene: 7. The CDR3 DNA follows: TGTGCCAGCAGTCTCGGGACAGGGAGGGACTATGGCTACACCTTC. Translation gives CASSLGTGRDYGYTF.

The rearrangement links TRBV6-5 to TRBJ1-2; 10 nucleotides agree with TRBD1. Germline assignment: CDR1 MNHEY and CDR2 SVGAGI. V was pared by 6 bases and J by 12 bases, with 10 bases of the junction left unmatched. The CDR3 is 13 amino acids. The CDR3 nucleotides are TGTGCCAGCAGCCTCGACAGGGGGCGCCCCGACACCTTC. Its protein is CASSLDRGRPDTF.

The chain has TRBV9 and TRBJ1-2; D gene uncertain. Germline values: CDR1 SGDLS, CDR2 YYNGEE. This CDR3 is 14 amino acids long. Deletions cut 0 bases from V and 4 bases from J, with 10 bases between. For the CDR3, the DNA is TGTGCCAGCAGCGTAGGGCAAAGTGCCTATGGCTACACCTTC. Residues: CASSVGQSAYGYTF.

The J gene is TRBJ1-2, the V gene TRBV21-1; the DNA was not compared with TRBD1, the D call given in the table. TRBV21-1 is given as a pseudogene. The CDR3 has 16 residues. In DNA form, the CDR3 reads TGTGCCAGCAGCACGTCTTCAGGGGTTGACGGCTATGGCTACACCTTC. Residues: CASSTSSGVDGYGYTF.

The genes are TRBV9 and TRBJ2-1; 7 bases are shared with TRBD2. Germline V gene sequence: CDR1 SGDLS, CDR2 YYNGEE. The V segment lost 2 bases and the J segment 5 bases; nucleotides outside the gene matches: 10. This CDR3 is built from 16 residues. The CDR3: CASSVTPFSGHNEQFF. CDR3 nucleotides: TGTGCCAGCAGCGTCACACCGTTTAGCGGGCACAATGAGCAGTTCTTC.

The CDR3 reads CASSSRGGGFNEKLFF. In nucleotides, the CDR3 is TGTGCCAGCAGCTCAAGAGGGGGGGGATTTAATGAAAAACTGTTTTTT. The V call is TRBV7-2, the J call TRBJ1-4, with D perhaps TRBD1 (6 bases). The ends were cut back, 4 bases at V and 4 bases at J, with 16 bases in the middle. The V gene's germline CDR1 is SGHTA and CDR2 FQGNSA. The CDR3 runs to 16 residues.

The CDR3 region has the DNA TGTGCCAGCTATGGAGATAGCAATCAGCCCCAGCATTTT. It translates to CASYGDSNQPQHF. The V gene is TRBV12-3 or TRBV12-4, the J gene TRBJ1-5; D gene uncertain. V shed 8 bases and J shed 0 bases, with 8 bases lying between them. CDR3 length equals 13 residues.

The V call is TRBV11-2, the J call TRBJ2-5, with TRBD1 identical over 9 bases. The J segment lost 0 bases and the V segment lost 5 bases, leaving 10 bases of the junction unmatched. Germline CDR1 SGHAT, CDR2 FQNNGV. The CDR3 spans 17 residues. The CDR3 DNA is TGTGCCAGCAGCAAAACAGGGGGCTGGGGTTACCAAGAGACCCAGTACTTC. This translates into CASSKTGGWGYQETQYF.

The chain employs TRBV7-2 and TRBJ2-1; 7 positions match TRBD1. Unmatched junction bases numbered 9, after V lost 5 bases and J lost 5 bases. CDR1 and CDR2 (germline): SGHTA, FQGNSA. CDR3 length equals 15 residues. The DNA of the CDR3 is TGTGCCAGCAGCCTACATGGGACAGCCCACAATGAGCAGTTCTTC. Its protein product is CASSLHGTAHNEQFF.

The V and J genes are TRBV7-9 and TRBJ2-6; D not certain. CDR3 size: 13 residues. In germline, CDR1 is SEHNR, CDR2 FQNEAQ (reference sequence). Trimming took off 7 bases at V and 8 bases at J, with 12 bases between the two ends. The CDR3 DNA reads TGTGCCAGCACCGACGGTCCTCCCAACGTCCTGACTTTC. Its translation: CASTDGPPNVLTF.

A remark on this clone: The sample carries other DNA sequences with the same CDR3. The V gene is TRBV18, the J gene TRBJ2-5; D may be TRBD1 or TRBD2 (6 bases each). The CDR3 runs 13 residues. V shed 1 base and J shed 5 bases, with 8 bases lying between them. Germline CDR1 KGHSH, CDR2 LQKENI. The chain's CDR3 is CASSPRGGETQYF. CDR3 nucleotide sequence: TGTGCCAGCTCACCACGAGGGGGGGAGACCCAGTACTTC.

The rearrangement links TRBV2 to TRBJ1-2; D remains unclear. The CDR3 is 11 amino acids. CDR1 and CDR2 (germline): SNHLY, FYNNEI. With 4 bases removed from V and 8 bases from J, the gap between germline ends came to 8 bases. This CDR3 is CASSVVVGYTF. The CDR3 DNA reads TGTGCCAGCAGTGTAGTGGTCGGCTACACCTTC.

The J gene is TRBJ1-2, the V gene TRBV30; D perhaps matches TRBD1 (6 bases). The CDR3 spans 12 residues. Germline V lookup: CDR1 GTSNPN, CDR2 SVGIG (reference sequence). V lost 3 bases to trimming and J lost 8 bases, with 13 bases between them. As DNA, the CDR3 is TGTGCCTGGAGACTGACAGGCCCCGGCTACACCTTC. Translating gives CAWRLTGPGYTF.

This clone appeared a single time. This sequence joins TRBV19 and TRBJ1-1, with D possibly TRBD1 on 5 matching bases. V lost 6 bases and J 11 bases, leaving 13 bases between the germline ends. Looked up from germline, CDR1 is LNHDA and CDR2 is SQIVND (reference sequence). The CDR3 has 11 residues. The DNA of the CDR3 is TGTGCCAGTAGGGTGCGTGGGGGTGCTTTCTTT. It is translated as CASRVRGGAFF.

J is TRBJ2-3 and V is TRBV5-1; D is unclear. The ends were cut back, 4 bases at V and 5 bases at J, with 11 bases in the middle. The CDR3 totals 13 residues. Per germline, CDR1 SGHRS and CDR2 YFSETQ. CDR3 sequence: CASSTGYEDTQYF. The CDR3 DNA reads TGCGCCAGCAGCACGGGCTACGAAGATACGCAGTATTTT.

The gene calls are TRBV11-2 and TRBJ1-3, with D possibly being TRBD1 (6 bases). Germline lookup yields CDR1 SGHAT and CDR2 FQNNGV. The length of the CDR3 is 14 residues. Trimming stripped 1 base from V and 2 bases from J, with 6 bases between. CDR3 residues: CASSLAGAGNTIYF. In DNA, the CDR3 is TGTGCCAGCAGCTTAGCAGGGGCTGGAAACACCATATATTTT. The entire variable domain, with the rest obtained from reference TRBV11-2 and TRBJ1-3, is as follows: EAGVAQSPRYKIIEKRQSVAFWCNPISGHATLYWYQQILGQGPKLLIQFQNNGVVDDSQLPKDRFSAERLKGVDSTLKIQPAKLEDSAVYLCASSLAGAGNTIYFGEGSWLTVV.

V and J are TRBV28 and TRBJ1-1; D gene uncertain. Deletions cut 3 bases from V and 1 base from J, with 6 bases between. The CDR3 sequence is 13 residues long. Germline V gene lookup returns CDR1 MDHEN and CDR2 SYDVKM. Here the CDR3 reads CASSFSGNTEAFF. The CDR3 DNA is TGTGCCAGCAGTTTCTCTGGGAACACTGAAGCTTTCTTT. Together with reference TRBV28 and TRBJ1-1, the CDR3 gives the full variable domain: DVKVTQSSRYLVKRTGEKVFLECVQDMDHENMFWYRQDPGLGLRLIYFSYDVKMKEKGDIPEGYSVSREKKERFSLILESASTNQTSMYLCASSFSGNTEAFFGQGTRLTVV.

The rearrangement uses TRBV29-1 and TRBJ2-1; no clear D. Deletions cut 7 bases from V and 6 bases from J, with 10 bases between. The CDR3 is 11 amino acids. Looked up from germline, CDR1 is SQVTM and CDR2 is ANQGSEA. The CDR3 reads CSAHLSNEQFF. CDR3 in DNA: TGCAGCGCCCACCTGTCCAATGAGCAGTTCTTC.

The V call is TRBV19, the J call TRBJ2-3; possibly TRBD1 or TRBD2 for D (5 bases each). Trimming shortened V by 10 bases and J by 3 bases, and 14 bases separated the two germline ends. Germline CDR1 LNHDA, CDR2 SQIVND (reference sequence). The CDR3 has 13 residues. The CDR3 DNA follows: TGTGCCACGGGGACCAGAATTACAGATACGCAGTATTTT. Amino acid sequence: CATGTRITDTQYF.